This TCR beta chain stems from a study of naive and memory T cell subsets. Findings and limits, study-wide: This RNA-based method may be sensitive to activation-related transcript changes.

Of note for this clonotype: The antigen is not known.

Ligated cDNA underwent four rounds of PCR with nested alpha and beta constant region primers and SP2. For blood and skin samples, reverse transcription used TCR alpha and beta constant primers. TCRdb redid the calling of the 5' RACE reads with MiXCR, one entry per CDR3 protein. The sample includes tens of thousands of distinct CDR3 sequences, approximately 15% of them seen just once. TCR cDNA received a 3' ligated oligonucleotide that carried a UMI. Adult healthy volunteers gave 2.5 ml peripheral blood for whole-blood RNA. The origin of this receptor is a female donor in good health.

Here the CDR3 reads CASSPSTPDRGKTQYF. The CDR3, as DNA: TGTGCCAGCTCACCATCGACCCCGGACAGGGGAAAGACCCAGTACTTC. V and J are TRBV18 and TRBJ2-5; 9 bases map to TRBD1. This CDR3 spans 16 amino acids. From germline, CDR1 is KGHSH and CDR2 LQKENI. Germline trimming cut 2 bases from V and 6 bases from J; bases unmatched to any gene: 10.